This T cell receptor beta chain was retrieved from a study of blood T cell repertoires in COVID-19. This clone was observed a few times. V was trimmed by 6 bases and J by 4 bases, leaving 19 bases between them. The CDR3 is made up of 15 amino acids. From germline, CDR1 is SQVTM and CDR2 ANQGSEA. Per the original methods: Reference gene primer amplification gave estimated nucleated cell counts. Generated by immunoSEQ multiplex PCR, the TCRdb table keeps only in-frame clones and is missing some. The V and J calls and the clone size are those of that table, but D and trimming were determined from the DNA. Of 200,000 to 250,000 clones listed, about 82% were seen once; the top ten hold around 2.5%.

This TCR came from a woman aged 70 to 79 with COVID-19, enrolled during active disease. The rearrangement joins TRBV29-1 to TRBJ1-3; possible D gene TRBD1, 5 bases. The sequenced sample was peripheral blood. DNA of the CDR3: TGCAGCGTGAGGCGTGGGGGGGATCTCGGAAACACCATATATTTT. Translated: CSVRRGGDLGNTIYF.